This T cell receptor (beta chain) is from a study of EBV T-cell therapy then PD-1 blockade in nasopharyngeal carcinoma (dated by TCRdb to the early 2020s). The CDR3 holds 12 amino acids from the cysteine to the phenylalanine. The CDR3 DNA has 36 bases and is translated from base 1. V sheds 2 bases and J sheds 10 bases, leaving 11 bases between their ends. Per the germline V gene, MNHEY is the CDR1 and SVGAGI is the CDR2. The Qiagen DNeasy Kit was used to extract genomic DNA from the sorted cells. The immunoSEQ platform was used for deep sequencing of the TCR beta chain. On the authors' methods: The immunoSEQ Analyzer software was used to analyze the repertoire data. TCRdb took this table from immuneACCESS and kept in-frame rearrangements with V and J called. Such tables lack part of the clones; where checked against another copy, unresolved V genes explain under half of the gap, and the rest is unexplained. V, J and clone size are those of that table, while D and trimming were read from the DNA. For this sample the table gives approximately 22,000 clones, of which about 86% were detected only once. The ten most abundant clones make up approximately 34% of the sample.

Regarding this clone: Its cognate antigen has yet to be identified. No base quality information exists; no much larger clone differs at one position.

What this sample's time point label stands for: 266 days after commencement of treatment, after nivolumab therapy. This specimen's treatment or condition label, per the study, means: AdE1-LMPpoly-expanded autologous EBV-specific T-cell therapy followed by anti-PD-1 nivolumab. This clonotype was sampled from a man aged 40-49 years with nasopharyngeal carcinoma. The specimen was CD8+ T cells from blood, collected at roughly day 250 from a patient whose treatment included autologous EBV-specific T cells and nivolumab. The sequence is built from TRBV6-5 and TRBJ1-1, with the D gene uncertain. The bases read TGTGCCAGCAGTTACAATCGGGGAATAGCTTTCTTT. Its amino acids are CASSYNRGIAFF.